This T cell receptor beta chain appears in the sequencing data of a study of CD8+CD57+ T cells in acquired aplastic anemia. Overall study results and limits: Researchers reported that CD8+ Simpson's diversity was not significantly different in patients versus controls.

Template material for TCR beta VDJ and CDR3 profiling consisted of genomic DNA. TCRdb processed the reads anew with MiXCR; each CDR3 protein has one entry. Among about 260,000 distinct CDR3 sequences listed, roughly 80% were seen once. Whoever was chosen for sequencing had shown CD8+CD57+ cell expansion by flow cytometry. As for this clonotype: As yet, its antigen is unknown.

The receptor's source is a human donor with aplastic anemia. Specimen: sorted CD4+, CD8+, or CD8+CD57+ T cells (not recorded which) from PBMCs.

CDR3 region: CASSVHPDATAFSYEQYV. CDR3 sequence (DNA): TGTGCCAGCAGCGTTCATCCAGACGCGACAGCCTTTTCCTACGAGCAGTACGTC. V gene TRBV9 combines with J gene TRBJ2-7; maybe TRBD1 (5 bases). V lost 2 bases and J 1 base, leaving 22 bases between the germline ends. Germline loops: CDR1 SGDLS, CDR2 YYNGEE. The CDR3 is made up of 18 amino acids.